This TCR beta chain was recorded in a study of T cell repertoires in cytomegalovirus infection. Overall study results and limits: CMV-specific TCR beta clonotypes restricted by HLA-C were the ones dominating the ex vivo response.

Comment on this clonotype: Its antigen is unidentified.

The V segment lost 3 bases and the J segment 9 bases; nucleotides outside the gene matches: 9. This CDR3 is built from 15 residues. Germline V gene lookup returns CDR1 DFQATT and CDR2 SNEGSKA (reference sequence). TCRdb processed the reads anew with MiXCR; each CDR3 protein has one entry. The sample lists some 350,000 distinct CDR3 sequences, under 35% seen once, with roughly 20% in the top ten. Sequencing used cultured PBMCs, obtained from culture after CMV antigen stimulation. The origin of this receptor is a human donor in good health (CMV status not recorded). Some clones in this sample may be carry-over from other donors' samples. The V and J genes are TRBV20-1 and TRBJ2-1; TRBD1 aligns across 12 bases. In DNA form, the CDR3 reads TGCAGTGCTAGTGGGACAGGGGGCGAAGTGAGTGAGCAGTTCTTC. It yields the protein CSASGTGGEVSEQFF.